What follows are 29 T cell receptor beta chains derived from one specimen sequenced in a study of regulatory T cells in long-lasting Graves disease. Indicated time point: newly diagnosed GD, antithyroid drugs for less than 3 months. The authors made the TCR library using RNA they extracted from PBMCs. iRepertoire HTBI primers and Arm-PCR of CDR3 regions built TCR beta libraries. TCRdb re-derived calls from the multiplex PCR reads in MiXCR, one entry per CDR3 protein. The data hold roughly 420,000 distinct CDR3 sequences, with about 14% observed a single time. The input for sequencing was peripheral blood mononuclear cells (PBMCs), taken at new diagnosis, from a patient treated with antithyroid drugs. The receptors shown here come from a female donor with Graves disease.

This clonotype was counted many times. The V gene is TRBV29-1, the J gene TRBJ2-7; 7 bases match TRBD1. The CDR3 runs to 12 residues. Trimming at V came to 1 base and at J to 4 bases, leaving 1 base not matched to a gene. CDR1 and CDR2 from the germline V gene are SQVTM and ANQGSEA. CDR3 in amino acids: CSVEATGYEQYF. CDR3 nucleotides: TGCAGCGTTGAAGCGACAGGGTACGAGCAGTACTTC.

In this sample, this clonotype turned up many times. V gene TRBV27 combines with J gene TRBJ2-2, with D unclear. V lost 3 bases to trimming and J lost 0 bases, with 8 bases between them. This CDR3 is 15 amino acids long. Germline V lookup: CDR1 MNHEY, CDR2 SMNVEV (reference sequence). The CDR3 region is CASSFQFANTGELFF. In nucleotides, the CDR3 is TGTGCCAGCAGTTTCCAGTTCGCGAACACCGGGGAGCTGTTTTTT.

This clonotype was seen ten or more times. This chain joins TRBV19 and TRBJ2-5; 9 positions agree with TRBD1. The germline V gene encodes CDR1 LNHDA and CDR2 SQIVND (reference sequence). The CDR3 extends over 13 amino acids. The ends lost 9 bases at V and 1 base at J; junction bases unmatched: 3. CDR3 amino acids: CASRDRVQETQYF. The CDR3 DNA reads TGTGCCAGCCGGGACAGGGTCCAAGAGACCCAGTACTTC.

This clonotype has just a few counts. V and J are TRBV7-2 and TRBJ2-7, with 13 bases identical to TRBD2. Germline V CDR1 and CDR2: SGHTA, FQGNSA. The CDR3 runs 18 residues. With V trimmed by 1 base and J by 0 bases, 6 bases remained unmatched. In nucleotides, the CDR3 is TGTGCCAGCAGCTTAGTAGGGCGACTAGCGGGAGGCTCCTACGAGCAGTACTTC. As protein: CASSLVGRLAGGSYEQYF. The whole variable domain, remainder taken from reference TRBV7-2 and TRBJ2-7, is GAGVSQSPSNKVTEKGKDVELRCDPISGHTALYWYRQSLGQGLEFLIYFQGNSAPDKSGLPSDRFSAERTGGSVSTLTIQRTQQEDSAVYLCASSLVGRLAGGSYEQYFGPGTRLTVT.

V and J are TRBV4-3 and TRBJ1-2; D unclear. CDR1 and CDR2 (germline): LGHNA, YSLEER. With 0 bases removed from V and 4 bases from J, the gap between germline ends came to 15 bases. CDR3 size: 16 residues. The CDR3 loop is CASSQDRGPQIYGYTF. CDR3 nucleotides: TGCGCCAGCAGCCAAGATCGAGGACCGCAGATCTATGGCTACACCTTC.

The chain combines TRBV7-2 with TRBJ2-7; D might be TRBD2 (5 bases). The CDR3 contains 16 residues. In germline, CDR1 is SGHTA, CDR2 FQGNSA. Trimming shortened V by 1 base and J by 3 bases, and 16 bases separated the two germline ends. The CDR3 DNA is TGTGCCAGCAGCTTAGTGCGCGGGCTCCGGCTCTACGAGCAGTACTTC. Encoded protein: CASSLVRGLRLYEQYF.

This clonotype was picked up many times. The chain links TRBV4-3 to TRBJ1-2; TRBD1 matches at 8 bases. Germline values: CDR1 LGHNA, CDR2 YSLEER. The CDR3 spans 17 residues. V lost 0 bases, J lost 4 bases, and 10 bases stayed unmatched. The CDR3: CASSQDMAGGPTYGYTF. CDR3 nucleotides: TGCGCCAGCAGCCAAGATATGGCAGGGGGCCCAACCTATGGCTACACCTTC.

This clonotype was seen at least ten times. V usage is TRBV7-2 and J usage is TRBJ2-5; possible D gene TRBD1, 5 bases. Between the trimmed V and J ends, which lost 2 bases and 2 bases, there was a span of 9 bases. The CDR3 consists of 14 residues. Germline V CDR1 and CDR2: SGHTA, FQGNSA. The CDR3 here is CASSLSQGQETQYF. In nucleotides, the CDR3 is TGTGCCAGCAGCTTATCCCAGGGTCAAGAGACCCAGTACTTC.

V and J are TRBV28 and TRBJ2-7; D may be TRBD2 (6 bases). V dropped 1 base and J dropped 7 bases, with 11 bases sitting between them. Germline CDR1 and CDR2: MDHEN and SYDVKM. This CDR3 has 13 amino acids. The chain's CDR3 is CASSLSEGREQYF. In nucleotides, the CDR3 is TGTGCCAGCAGTTTATCAGAGGGGAGGGAGCAGTACTTC. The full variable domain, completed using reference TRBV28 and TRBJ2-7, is DVKVTQSSRYLVKRTGEKVFLECVQDMDHENMFWYRQDPGLGLRLIYFSYDVKMKEKGDIPEGYSVSREKKERFSLILESASTNQTSMYLCASSLSEGREQYFGPGTRLTVT.

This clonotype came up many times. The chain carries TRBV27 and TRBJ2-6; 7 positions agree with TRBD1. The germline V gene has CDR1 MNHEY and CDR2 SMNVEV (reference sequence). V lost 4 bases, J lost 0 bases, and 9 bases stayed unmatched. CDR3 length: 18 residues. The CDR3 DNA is TGTGCCAGCAGTTCTACAGGGGTGGGGTTCTCTGGGGCCAACGTCCTGACTTTC. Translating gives CASSSTGVGFSGANVLTF.

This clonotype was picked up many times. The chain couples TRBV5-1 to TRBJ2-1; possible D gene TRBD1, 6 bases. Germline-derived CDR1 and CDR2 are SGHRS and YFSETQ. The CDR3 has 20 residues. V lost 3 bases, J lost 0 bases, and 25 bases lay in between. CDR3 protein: CASSSRGTINSISSYNEQFF. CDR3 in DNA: TGCGCCAGCAGCTCTAGGGGGACGATCAATTCTATAAGCTCCTACAATGAGCAGTTCTTC.

This CDR3 is CASSLIPGEAFF. The CDR3 region has the DNA TGTGCCAGCAGCTTAATACCTGGTGAAGCTTTCTTT. The V call is TRBV7-9, the J call TRBJ1-1; D gene unclear. V was clipped by 2 bases and J by 7 bases, with 8 bases between them. This CDR3 contains 12 residues. Germline CDR1 is SEHNR and CDR2 is FQNEAQ (reference sequence). The entire variable domain, with the rest obtained from reference TRBV7-9 and TRBJ1-1, is as follows: DTGVSQNPRHKITKRGQNVTFRCDPISEHNRLYWYRQTLGQGPEFLTYFQNEAQLEKSRLLSDRFSAERPKGSFSTLEIQRTEQGDSAMYLCASSLIPGEAFFGQGTRLTVV.

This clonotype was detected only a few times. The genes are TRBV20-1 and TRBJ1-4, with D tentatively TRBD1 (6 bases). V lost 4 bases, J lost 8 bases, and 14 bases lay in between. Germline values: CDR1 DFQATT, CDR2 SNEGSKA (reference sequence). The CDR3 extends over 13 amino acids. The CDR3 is CSAIPGGGEKLFF. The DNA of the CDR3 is TGCAGTGCTATCCCAGGAGGGGGAGAAAAACTGTTTTTT.

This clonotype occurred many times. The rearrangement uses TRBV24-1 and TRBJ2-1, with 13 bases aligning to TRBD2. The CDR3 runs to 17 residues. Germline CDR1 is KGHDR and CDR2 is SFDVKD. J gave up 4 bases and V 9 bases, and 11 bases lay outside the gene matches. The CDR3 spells CATVGTSGNNQYNEQFF. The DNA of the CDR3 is TGTGCCACCGTCGGGACTAGCGGGAATAACCAGTACAATGAGCAGTTCTTC.

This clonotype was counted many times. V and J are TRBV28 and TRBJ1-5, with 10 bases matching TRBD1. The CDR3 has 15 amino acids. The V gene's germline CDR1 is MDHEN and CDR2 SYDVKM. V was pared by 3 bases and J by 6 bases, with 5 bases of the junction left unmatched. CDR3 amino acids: CASSFGTGVFQPQHF. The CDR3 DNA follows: TGTGCCAGCAGTTTCGGGACAGGGGTTTTTCAGCCCCAGCATTTT.

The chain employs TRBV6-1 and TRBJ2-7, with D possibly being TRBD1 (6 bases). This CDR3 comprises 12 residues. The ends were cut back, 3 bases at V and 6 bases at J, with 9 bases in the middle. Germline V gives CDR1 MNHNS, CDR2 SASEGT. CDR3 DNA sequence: TGTGCCAGCAGTGACGACAGGCCCGAGCAGTACTTC. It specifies CASSDDRPEQYF.

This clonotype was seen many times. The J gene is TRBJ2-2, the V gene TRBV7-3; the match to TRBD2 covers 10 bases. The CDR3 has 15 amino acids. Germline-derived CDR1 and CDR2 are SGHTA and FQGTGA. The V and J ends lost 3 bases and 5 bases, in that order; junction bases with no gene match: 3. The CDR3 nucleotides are TGTGCCAGCAGCTTTACTAGCGGGACGACCGGGGAGCTGTTTTTT. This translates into CASSFTSGTTGELFF.

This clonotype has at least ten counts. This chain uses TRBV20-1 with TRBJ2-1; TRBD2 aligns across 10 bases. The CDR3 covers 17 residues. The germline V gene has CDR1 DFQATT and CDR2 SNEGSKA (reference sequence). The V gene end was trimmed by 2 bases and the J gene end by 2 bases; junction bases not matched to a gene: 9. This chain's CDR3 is CSARPSLAGGTYNEQFF. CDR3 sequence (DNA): TGCAGTGCTAGACCGTCCTTAGCGGGGGGTACCTACAATGAGCAGTTCTTC.

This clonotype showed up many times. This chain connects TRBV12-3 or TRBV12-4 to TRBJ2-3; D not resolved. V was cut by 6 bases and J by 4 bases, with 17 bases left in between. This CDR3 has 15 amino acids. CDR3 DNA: TGTGCCAGCAGGATGACTCTTACGGGCCCAGATACGCAGTATTTT. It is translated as CASRMTLTGPDTQYF.

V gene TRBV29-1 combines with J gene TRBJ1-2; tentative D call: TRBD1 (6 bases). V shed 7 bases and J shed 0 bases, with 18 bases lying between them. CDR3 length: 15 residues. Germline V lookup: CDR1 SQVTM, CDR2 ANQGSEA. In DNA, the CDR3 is TGCAGCGCTCTAGGGGGTCAAATCTCTAACTATGGCTACACCTTC. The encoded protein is CSALGGQISNYGYTF.

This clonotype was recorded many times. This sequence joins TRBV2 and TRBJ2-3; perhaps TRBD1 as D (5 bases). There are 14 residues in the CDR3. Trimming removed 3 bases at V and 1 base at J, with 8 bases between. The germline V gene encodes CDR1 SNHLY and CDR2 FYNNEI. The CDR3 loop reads CASSEIQGTDTQYF. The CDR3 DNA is TGTGCCAGCAGTGAGATACAGGGCACAGATACGCAGTATTTT.

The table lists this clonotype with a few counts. CDR3 in amino acids: CASSFGSGANVLTF. As DNA, the CDR3 is TGTGCCAGCAGCTTCGGCTCTGGGGCCAACGTCCTGACTTTC. V usage is TRBV7-3 and J usage is TRBJ2-6; D unclear. Trimming removed 3 bases at V and 0 bases at J, with 3 bases between. This CDR3 is 14 amino acids long. Germline CDR1 reads SGHTA; CDR2 reads FQGTGA.

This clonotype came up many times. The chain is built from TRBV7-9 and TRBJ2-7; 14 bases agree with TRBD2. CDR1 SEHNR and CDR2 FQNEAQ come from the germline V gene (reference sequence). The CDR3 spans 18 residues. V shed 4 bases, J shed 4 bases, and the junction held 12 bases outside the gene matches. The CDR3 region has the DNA TGTGCCAGCAGCTCTTCGACTAGCGGGAGGGCCGGTAGGTACGAGCAGTACTTC. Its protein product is CASSSSTSGRAGRYEQYF.

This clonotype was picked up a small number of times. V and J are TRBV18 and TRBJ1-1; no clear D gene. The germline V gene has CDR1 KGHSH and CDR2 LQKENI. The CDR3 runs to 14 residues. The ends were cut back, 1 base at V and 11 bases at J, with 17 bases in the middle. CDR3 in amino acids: CASSPHILPGWAFF. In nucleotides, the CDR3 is TGTGCCAGCTCACCACATATTCTCCCTGGTTGGGCTTTCTTT.

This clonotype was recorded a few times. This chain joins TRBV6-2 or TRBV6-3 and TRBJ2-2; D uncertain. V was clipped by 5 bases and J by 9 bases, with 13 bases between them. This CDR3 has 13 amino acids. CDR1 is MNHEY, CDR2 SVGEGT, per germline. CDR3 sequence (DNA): TGTGCCAGCAGTGATTTCTATGGCCGGGAGCTGTTTTTT. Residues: CASSDFYGRELFF.

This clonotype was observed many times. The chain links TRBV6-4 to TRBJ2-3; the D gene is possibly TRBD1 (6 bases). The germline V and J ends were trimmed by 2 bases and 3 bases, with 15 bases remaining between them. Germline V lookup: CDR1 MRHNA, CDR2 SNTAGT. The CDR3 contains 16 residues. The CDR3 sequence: CASSDGQTPGTDTQYF. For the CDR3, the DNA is TGTGCCAGCAGTGACGGACAGACCCCCGGGACAGATACGCAGTATTTT.

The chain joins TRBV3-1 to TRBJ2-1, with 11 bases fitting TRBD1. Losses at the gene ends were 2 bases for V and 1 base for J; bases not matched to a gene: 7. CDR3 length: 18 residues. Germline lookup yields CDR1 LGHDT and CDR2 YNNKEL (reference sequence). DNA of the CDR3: TGTGCCAGCAGCCAACTACCCGGGACAGGGGGATCCTACAATGAGCAGTTCTTC. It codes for CASSQLPGTGGSYNEQFF.

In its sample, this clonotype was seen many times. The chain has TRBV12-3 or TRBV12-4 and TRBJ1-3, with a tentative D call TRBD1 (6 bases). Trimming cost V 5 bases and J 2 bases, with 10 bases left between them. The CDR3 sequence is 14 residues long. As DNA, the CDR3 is TGTGCCAGCAGTCCCTCAGGGGCTGGAAACACCATATATTTT. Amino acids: CASSPSGAGNTIYF.

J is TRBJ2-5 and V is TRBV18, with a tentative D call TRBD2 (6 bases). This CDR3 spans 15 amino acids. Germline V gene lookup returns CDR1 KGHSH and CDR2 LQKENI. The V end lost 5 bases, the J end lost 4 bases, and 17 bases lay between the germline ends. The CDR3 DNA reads TGTGCCAGCTCATCTACCGGGACTTTCCTAGAGACCCAGTACTTC. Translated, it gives CASSSTGTFLETQYF.